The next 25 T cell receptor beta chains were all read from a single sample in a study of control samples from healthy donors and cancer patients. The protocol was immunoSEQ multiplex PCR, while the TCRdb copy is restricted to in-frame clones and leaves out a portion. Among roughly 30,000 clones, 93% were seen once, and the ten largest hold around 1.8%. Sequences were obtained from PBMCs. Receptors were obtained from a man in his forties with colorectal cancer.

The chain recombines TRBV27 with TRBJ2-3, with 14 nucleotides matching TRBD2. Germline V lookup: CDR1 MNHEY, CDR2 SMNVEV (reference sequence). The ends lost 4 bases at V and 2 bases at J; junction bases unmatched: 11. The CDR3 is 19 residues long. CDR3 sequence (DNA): TGTGCCAGCAGTTCCCGATGGACTAGCGGGGGGACTTTCACAGATACGCAGTATTTT. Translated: CASSSRWTSGGTFTDTQYF.

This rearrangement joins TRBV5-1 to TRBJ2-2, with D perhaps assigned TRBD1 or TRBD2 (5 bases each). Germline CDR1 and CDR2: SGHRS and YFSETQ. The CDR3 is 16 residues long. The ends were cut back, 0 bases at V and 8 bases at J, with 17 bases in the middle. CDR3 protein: CASSLAAGMGPGELFF. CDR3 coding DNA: TGCGCCAGCAGCTTGGCCGCCGGGATGGGGCCTGGGGAGCTGTTTTTT.

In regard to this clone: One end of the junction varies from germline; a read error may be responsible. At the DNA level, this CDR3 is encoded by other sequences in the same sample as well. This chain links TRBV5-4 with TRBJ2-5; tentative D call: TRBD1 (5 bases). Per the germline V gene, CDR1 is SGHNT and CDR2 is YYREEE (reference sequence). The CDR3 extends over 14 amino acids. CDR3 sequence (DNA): TGTGCTAGCAGCTTGGTGAGCAGGGAAGAGACCCAGTACTTC. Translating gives CASSLVSREETQYF.

The CDR3 DNA reads TGTGCCAGCAGCGAAGGACAGCTCAGGGAGCAGTACTTC. It specifies CASSEGQLREQYF. The V gene is TRBV5-4, the J gene TRBJ2-7, with TRBD1 as a possible D gene (6 bases). The CDR3 length is 13 residues. Germline lookup yields CDR1 SGHNT and CDR2 YYREEE (reference sequence). The germline V and J ends were trimmed by 4 bases and 7 bases, with 15 bases remaining between them.

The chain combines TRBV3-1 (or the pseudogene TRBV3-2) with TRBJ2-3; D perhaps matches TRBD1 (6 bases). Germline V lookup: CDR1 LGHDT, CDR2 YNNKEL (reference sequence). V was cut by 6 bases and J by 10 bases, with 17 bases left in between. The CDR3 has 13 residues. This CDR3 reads CASRRFGRTAQYF. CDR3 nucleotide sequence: TGTGCCAGCAGGCGATTCGGCCGGACAGCGCAGTATTTT.

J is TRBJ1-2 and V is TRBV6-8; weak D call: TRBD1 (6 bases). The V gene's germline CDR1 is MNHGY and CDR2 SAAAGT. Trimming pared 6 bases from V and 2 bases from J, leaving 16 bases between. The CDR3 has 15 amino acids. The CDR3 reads CASSKRDQGNYGYTF. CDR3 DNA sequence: TGTGCCAGCAGCAAGAGGGACCAGGGGAACTATGGCTACACCTTC.

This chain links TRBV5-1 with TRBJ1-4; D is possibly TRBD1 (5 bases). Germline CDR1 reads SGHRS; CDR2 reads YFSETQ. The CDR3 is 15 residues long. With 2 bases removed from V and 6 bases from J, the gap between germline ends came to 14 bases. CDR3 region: CASSFGGRRYEKLFF. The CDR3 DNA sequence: TGCGCCAGCAGCTTCGGGGGACGGCGGTATGAAAAACTGTTTTTT.

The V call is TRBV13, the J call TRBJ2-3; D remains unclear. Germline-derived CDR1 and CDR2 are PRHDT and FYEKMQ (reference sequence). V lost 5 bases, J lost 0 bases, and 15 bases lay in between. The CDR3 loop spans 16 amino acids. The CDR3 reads CASSPQADSSTDTQYF. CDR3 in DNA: TGTGCCAGCAGCCCTCAGGCAGACTCGAGCACAGATACGCAGTATTTT.

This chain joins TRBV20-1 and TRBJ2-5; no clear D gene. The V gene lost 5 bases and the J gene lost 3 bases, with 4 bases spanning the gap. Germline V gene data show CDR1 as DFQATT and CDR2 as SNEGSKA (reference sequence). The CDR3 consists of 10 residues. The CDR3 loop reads CSASKETQYF. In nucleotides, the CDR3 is TGCAGTGCTTCAAAAGAGACCCAGTACTTC.

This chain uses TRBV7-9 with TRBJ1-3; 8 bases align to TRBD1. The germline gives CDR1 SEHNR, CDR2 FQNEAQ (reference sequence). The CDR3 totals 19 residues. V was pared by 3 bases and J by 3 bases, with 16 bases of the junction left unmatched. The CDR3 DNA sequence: TGTGCCAGCAGCTTTTCCCGGGACAGGAGCAACTGGAGTGGAAACACCATATATTTT. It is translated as CASSFSRDRSNWSGNTIYF.

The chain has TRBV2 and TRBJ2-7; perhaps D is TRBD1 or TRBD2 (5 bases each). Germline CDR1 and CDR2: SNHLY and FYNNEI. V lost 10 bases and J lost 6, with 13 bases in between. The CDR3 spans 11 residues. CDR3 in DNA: TGTGCCAAGGGGACGCCCAGCGAGCAGTACTTC. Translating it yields CAKGTPSEQYF.

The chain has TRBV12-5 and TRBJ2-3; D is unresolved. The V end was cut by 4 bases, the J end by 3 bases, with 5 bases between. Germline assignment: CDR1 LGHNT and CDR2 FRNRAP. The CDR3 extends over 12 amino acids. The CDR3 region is CASGYRTDTQYF. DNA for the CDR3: TGTGCTAGTGGTTACCGGACAGATACGCAGTATTTT.

CDR3 DNA sequence: TGTGCCAGTAGCCAGGGACCTTACGAGGGGCCCCTTGGCAATCAGCCCCAGCATTTT. This gives the protein CASSQGPYEGPLGNQPQHF. V gene TRBV19 combines with J gene TRBJ1-5, with D perhaps matching TRBD1 (5 bases). CDR1 is LNHDA, CDR2 SQIVND, per germline (reference sequence). The CDR3 extends over 19 amino acids. V was cut by 6 bases and J by 2 bases, with 26 bases left in between.

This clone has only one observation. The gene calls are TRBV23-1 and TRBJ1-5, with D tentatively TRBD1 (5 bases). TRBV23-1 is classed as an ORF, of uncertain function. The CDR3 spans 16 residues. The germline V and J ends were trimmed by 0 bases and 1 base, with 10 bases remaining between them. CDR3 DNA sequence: TGCGCCAGCAGTCAATCGCTGGGGGACAGCAATCAGCCCCAGCATTTT. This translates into CASSQSLGDSNQPQHF.

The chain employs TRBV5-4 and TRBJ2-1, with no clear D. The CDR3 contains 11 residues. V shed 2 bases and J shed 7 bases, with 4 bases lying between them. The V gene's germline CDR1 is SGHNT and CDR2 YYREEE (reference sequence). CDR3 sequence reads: CASSLTNEQFF. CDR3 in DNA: TGTGCCAGCAGCTTAACGAATGAGCAGTTCTTC.

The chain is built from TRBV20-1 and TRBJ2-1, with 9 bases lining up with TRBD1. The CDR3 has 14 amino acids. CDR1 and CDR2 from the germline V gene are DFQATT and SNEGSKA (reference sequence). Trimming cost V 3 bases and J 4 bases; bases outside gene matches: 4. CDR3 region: CSASPGQGYNEQFF. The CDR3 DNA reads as TGCAGTGCTAGTCCGGGACAGGGATACAATGAGCAGTTCTTC.

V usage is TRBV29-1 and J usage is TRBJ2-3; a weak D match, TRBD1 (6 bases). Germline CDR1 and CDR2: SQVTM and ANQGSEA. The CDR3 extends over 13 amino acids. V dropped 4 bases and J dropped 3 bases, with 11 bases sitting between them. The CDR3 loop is CSVAGVWTDTQYF. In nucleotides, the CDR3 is TGCAGCGTTGCAGGGGTCTGGACAGATACGCAGTATTTT.

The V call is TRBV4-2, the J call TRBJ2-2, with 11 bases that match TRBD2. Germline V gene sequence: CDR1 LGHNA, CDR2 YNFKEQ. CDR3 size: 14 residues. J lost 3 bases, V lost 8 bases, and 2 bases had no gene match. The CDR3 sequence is CASRSGGDTGELFF. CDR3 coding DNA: TGTGCCAGCCGTAGCGGGGGGGACACCGGGGAGCTGTTTTTT.

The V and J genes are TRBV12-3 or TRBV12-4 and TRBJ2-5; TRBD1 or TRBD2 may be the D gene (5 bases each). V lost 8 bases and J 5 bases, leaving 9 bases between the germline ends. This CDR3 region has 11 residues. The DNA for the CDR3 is TGTGCCAGCGGGACGCTGGAGACCCAGTACTTC. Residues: CASGTLETQYF.

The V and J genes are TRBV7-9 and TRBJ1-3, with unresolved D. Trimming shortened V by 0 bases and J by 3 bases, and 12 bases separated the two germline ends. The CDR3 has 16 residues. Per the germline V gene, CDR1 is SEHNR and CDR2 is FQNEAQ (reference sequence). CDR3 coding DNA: TGTGCCAGCAGCTTAGCGCTGGGGATGGGTGGAAACACCATATATTTT. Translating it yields CASSLALGMGGNTIYF.

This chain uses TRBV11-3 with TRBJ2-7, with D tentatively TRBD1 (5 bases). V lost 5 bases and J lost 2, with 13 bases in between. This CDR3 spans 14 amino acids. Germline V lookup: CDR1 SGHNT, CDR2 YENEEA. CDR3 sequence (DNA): TGTGCCAGCAGCAAGGAGACAGTTACCTACGAGCAGTACTTC. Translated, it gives CASSKETVTYEQYF.

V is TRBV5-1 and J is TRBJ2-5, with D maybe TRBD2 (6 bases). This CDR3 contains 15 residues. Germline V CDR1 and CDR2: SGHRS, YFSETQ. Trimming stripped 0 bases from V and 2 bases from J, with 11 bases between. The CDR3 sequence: CASSLGRGRQETQYF. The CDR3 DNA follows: TGCGCCAGCAGCTTGGGGCGGGGCCGTCAAGAGACCCAGTACTTC.

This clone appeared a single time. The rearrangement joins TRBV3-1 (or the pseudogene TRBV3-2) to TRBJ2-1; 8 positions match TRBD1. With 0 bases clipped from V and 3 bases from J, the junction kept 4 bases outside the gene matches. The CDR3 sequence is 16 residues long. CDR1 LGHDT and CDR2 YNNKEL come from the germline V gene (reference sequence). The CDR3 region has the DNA TGTGCCAGCAGCCAAGATGGTACAGGGGGCTACAATGAGCAGTTCTTC. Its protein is CASSQDGTGGYNEQFF.

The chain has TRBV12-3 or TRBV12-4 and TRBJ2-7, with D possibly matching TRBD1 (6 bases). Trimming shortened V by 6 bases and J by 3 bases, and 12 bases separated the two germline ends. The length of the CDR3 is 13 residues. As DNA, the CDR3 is TGTGCCAGCAGCCGGGGACAAAGCTACGAGCAGTACTTC. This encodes CASSRGQSYEQYF.

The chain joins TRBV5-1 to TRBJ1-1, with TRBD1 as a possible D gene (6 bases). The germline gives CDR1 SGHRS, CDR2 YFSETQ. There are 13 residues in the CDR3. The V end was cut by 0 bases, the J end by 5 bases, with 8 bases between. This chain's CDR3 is CASSLAQGTEAFF. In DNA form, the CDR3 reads TGCGCCAGCAGCTTGGCCCAGGGGACTGAAGCTTTCTTT.